These 26 T cell receptor beta chains share one sample of origin, sequenced in a study of blood T cell repertoires in COVID-19. Libraries were prepared by immunoSEQ multiplex PCR; TCRdb keeps only in-frame clonotypes and omits some of them. The profile shows about 300,000 clones, 80% to 90% of them singletons. Sequenced sample: PBMCs or T cells enriched from blood (not recorded which). The receptor source for this set is a man aged 30 to 39 who had recovered from COVID-19.

The rearrangement joins TRBV6-5 to TRBJ2-7; D remains ambiguous. V lost 2 bases, J lost 7 bases, and 12 bases lay in between. Germline CDR1 and CDR2: MNHEY and SVGAGI. This CDR3 contains 13 residues. This CDR3 is CASSYRMGLEQYF. The CDR3 DNA is TGTGCCAGCAGTTACCGCATGGGCTTAGAGCAGTACTTC.

This clone appeared a single time. The gene calls are TRBV28 and TRBJ2-7, with 9 bases that match TRBD1. Losses at the gene ends were 1 base for V and 2 bases for J; bases not matched to a gene: 6. CDR3 length: 16 amino acids. CDR1 MDHEN and CDR2 SYDVKM come from the germline V gene. The CDR3 region is CASSLSWDRATYEQYF. For the CDR3, the DNA is TGTGCCAGCAGTTTATCTTGGGACAGGGCCACCTACGAGCAGTACTTC.

The table lists this clone with a count of one. The J gene is TRBJ2-1, the V gene TRBV12-3 or TRBV12-4; a possible D gene is TRBD2 (6 bases). With 5 bases removed from V and 16 bases from J, the gap between germline ends came to 21 bases. The CDR3 runs to 13 residues. Here the CDR3 reads CASSQLLGQAGFF. The CDR3 nucleotides are TGTGCCAGCAGTCAATTACTCGGTCAGGCGGGATTCTTC.

The J gene is TRBJ1-4, the V gene TRBV30, with TRBD1 matching 8 bases. The germline V gene encodes CDR1 GTSNPN and CDR2 SVGIG (reference sequence). J lost 5 bases, V lost 1 base, and 6 bases had no gene match. This CDR3 has 15 amino acids. CDR3: CAWSDRTGRNEKLFF. Written as DNA, the CDR3 is TGTGCCTGGAGTGACAGGACAGGGCGAAATGAAAAACTGTTTTTT.

The chain links TRBV10-3 to TRBJ1-5; the match to TRBD1 covers 10 bases. This CDR3 contains 14 residues. The germline V gene has CDR1 ENHRY and CDR2 SYGVKD. V lost 2 bases and J lost 7; bases outside the gene matches: 2. The CDR3 loop is CAISEDRGRQPQHF. The CDR3 DNA reads TGTGCCATCAGTGAGGACAGGGGGCGACAGCCCCAGCATTTT.

This clone was observed a single time. This CDR3 reads CASSKGQNQETQYF. In nucleotides, the CDR3 is TGTGCCAGCAGTAAAGGACAGAACCAAGAGACCCAGTACTTC. V usage is TRBV2 and J usage is TRBJ2-5, with a possible D match to TRBD1 (6 bases). V dropped 5 bases and J dropped 0 bases, with 10 bases sitting between them. This CDR3 spans 14 amino acids. Germline loops: CDR1 SNHLY, CDR2 FYNNEI.

V and J are TRBV5-1 and TRBJ2-7, with 7 bases aligning to TRBD1. J gave up 0 bases and V 3 bases, and 9 bases lay outside the gene matches. Germline CDR1 reads SGHRS; CDR2 reads YFSETQ. This CDR3 region has 16 residues. CDR3 amino acids: CASSSTGVPGSYEQYF. CDR3 nucleotides: TGCGCCAGCAGCTCAACAGGGGTTCCAGGCTCCTACGAGCAGTACTTC.

V usage is TRBV12-5 and J usage is TRBJ1-2; D might be TRBD1 (6 bases). Germline loops: CDR1 LGHNT, CDR2 FRNRAP. The V and J ends lost 4 bases and 8 bases respectively, with 14 bases between them. The CDR3 runs 13 residues. CDR3 DNA: TGTGCTAGTGGTTCCGGGACAATCCAGGGCTACACCTTC. Translation gives CASGSGTIQGYTF.

The chain links TRBV7-8 to TRBJ1-1; TRBD1 agrees at 9 bases. The germline CDR1 and CDR2 sequences are SGHVS and FQNEAQ. The trim removed 5 bases at V and 4 bases at J, leaving 11 bases unmatched. This CDR3 spans 16 amino acids. The CDR3 nucleotides read TGTGCCAGCAGCCCCTGGGGACAGGGCGAAGGCACTGAAGCTTTCTTT. This translates into CASSPWGQGEGTEAFF.

The V call is TRBV5-1, the J call TRBJ1-6; D not resolved. The CDR3 runs to 14 residues. Germline CDR1 is SGHRS and CDR2 is YFSETQ. Trimming took 4 bases from V and 2 from J, leaving 7 bases between them. The CDR3 DNA is TGCGCCAGCAGCGTAGAGCCCTATAATTCACCCCTCCACTTT. Translated: CASSVEPYNSPLHF.

The chain uses TRBV19 and TRBJ2-3, with D maybe TRBD2 (5 bases). The length of the CDR3 is 17 residues. Per the germline V gene, CDR1 is LNHDA and CDR2 is SQIVND (reference sequence). The V and J ends lost 1 base and 2 bases respectively, with 16 bases between them. The CDR3 region has the DNA TGTGCCAGTAGTATAGTATCAGGAGCGGACCCCACAGATACGCAGTATTTT. Protein product: CASSIVSGADPTDTQYF. The full variable domain, completed using reference TRBV19 and TRBJ2-3, is DGGITQSPKYLFRKEGQNVTLSCEQNLNHDAMYWYRQDPGQGLRLIYYSQIVNDFQKGDIAEGYSVSREKKESFPLTVTSAQKNPTAFYLCASSIVSGADPTDTQYFGPGTRLTVL.

The chain recombines TRBV19 with TRBJ2-1; 9 bases are shared with TRBD2. Germline values: CDR1 LNHDA, CDR2 SQIVND (reference sequence). V gave up 6 bases and J gave up 4 bases; unmatched junction bases: 7. This CDR3 region has 15 residues. CDR3 residues: CASSDVAGAYNEQFF. The CDR3 region has the DNA TGTGCCAGTAGCGATGTAGCGGGAGCGTACAATGAGCAGTTCTTC.

The chain combines TRBV21-1 with TRBJ2-7; TRBD1, the D gene given by the table, was not confirmed from the DNA. TRBV21-1 is noted as a pseudogene. The CDR3 runs 13 residues. For the CDR3, the DNA is TGTGCCAGCAGCAAAGCGACAGCCTACGAGCAGTACTTC. Translated: CASSKATAYEQYF.

The chain has TRBV28 and TRBJ1-2; D perhaps matches TRBD1 (6 bases). V was shortened by 5 bases and J by 7 bases, with 17 bases between the two germline ends. The length of the CDR3 is 14 residues. From germline, CDR1 is MDHEN and CDR2 SYDVKM. In DNA form, the CDR3 reads TGTGCCAGCAGTCCAAGGGGGGGTCATAGTGGCTACACCTTC. The encoded protein is CASSPRGGHSGYTF.

In this sample, this clone turned up once. Other DNA sequences in this sample translate to the same CDR3. V is TRBV5-1 and J is TRBJ1-1; D possibly corresponds to TRBD1 (5 bases). Trimming shortened V by 2 bases and J by 2 bases, and 7 bases separated the two germline ends. The CDR3 contains 13 residues. Per the germline V gene, CDR1 is SGHRS and CDR2 is YFSETQ. Here the CDR3 reads CASSFQGNTEAFF. As DNA, the CDR3 is TGCGCCAGCAGCTTTCAGGGTAACACTGAAGCTTTCTTT.

This clone has only one observation. V gene TRBV29-1 combines with J gene TRBJ1-4; maybe TRBD1 (5 bases). Trimming left V 0 bases short and J 3 bases short, with 11 bases between. The length of the CDR3 is 15 residues. The germline V gene has CDR1 SQVTM and CDR2 ANQGSEA. CDR3 region: CSVEDSGLPNEKLFF. The CDR3 DNA is TGCAGCGTTGAAGATTCAGGGCTTCCTAATGAAAAACTGTTTTTT.

This clone was detected only a few times. One end of the junction does not line up with germline, which may come from a read error. Other DNA sequences within the sample encode an identical CDR3. V is TRBV4-2 and J is TRBJ1-3; tentatively, D is TRBD1 (5 bases). Germline V gene lookup returns CDR1 LGHNA and CDR2 YNFKEQ. The CDR3 consists of 17 residues. The CDR3 here is CASSQVSARQLGSTIYF. Written as DNA, the CDR3 is TGTGCCAGCAGCCAAGTTTCTGCCCGACAGCTTGGAAGCACCATATATTTT.

This chain links TRBV19 with TRBJ1-3, with D unresolved. V lost 5 bases, J lost 0 bases, and 14 bases lay in between. The CDR3 consists of 16 residues. Looked up from germline, CDR1 is LNHDA and CDR2 is SQIVND (reference sequence). The CDR3 nucleotides are TGTGCCAGTAGTCCGGCGGGCAGACACTCTGGAAACACCATATATTTT. Translated, it gives CASSPAGRHSGNTIYF.

J is TRBJ2-7 and V is TRBV28; D is possibly TRBD2 (5 bases). V gave up 3 bases and J gave up 6 bases, with 9 bases separating them. There are 12 residues in the CDR3. Germline V gives CDR1 MDHEN, CDR2 SYDVKM. CDR3 loop: CASSLAAGEQYF. CDR3 bases: TGTGCCAGCAGTTTGGCGGCGGGCGAGCAGTACTTC.

In its sample, this clone was seen a few times. The J gene is TRBJ1-5, the V gene TRBV5-1; possible D gene TRBD1, 5 bases. Germline V gives CDR1 SGHRS, CDR2 YFSETQ. The CDR3 is 14 residues long. Deletions cut 0 bases from V and 5 bases from J, with 9 bases between. CDR3 sequence reads: CASSLEGPHQPQHF. CDR3 DNA: TGCGCCAGCAGCTTGGAGGGGCCCCATCAGCCCCAGCATTTT.

The CDR3 DNA follows: TGTGCCACCAGCAGAGCAAAGACAGTCTCTAGCTATGGCTACACCTTC. It specifies CATSRAKTVSSYGYTF. The chain has TRBV15 and TRBJ1-2; possibly TRBD1 for D (5 bases). The V gene's germline CDR1 is LNHNV and CDR2 YYDKDF (reference sequence). The germline V and J ends were trimmed by 1 base and 4 bases, with 16 bases remaining between them. CDR3 length: 16 amino acids. Supplemented by reference TRBV15 and TRBJ1-2, the full variable domain reads DAMVIQNPRYQVTQFGKPVTLSCSQTLNHNVMYWYQQKSSQAPKLLFHYYDKDFNNEADTPDNFQSRRPNTSFCFLDIRSPGLGDTAMYLCATSRAKTVSSYGYTFGSGTRLTVV.

The chain couples TRBV6-5 to TRBJ2-3; a weak D match, TRBD2 (6 bases). This CDR3 contains 13 residues. Germline V CDR1 and CDR2: MNHEY, SVGAGI. Trimming shortened V by 7 bases and J by 4 bases, and 12 bases separated the two germline ends. CDR3 sequence (DNA): TGTGCCAGCAATCTGGGGGAGGCAGATACGCAGTATTTT. Its translation is CASNLGEADTQYF.

The V call is TRBV4-2, the J call TRBJ2-3; TRBD1 might be the D (5 bases). CDR3 length: 18 residues. Germline CDR1 is LGHNA and CDR2 is YNFKEQ. With 2 bases removed from V and 0 bases from J, the gap between germline ends came to 18 bases. The CDR3, as DNA: TGTGCCAGCAGCCAAATACAGGCCCTTCCTACTAGCACAGATACGCAGTATTTT. The encoded protein is CASSQIQALPTSTDTQYF.

This chain uses TRBV24-1 with TRBJ2-1; D may be TRBD2 (9 bases). Trimming took 4 bases from V and 7 from J, leaving 37 bases between them. CDR1 KGHDR and CDR2 SFDVKD come from the germline V gene. CDR3 length: 22 amino acids. In nucleotides, the CDR3 is TGTGCCACCAGTGACAGCCCGGGACAGGCGTCCGGTAGCGGGAGAAATCAGAATGAGCAGTTCTTC. Its translation: CATSDSPGQASGSGRNQNEQFF.

This clone was found a few times. The chain couples TRBV28 to TRBJ1-4; D is ambiguous. CDR1 is MDHEN, CDR2 SYDVKM, per germline. With 3 bases removed from V and 4 bases from J, the gap between germline ends came to 9 bases. This CDR3 spans 14 amino acids. CDR3 loop: CASSLRPYNEKLFF. The CDR3 DNA is TGTGCCAGCAGTTTGAGGCCTTATAATGAAAAACTGTTTTTT.

The rearrangement uses TRBV2 and TRBJ1-1; a weak D match, TRBD1 (5 bases). Trimming removed 6 bases at V and 6 bases at J, with 23 bases between. The CDR3 sequence is 16 residues long. Germline values: CDR1 SNHLY, CDR2 FYNNEI. The CDR3 DNA is TGTGCCAGCAGCGAAACCTCCAAAATTCAGGGCCCTGAAGCTTTCTTT. This gives the protein CASSETSKIQGPEAFF. Combining the CDR3 with reference TRBV2 and TRBJ1-1 gives the whole variable domain EPEVTQTPSHQVTQMGQEVILRCVPISNHLYFYWYRQILGQKVEFLVSFYNNEISEKSEIFDDQFSVERPDGSNFTLKIRSTKLEDSAMYFCASSETSKIQGPEAFFGQGTRLTVV.